These T cell receptor beta chains were read from a single sample in a study of cytomegalovirus exposure and HLA in healthy donors. Clones were sequenced by immunoSEQ multiplex PCR, and TCRdb holds only the in-frame ones, with some missing. The data show 150,000 to 200,000 clones, approximately 82% seen once. Sequencing used PBMCs. The origin of the receptors is a woman aged 25 to 39 in good health and CMV-seropositive. Both conserved end residues are part of each CDR3.

>TRBV5-4|TRBJ2-7
CASSSSYRATYEQYF
>TRBV6-5|TRBJ2-2
CASRSGTTNTGELFF
>TRBV29-1|TRBJ2-2
CSGAGQGNTGELFF
>TRBV9|TRBJ1-2
CASSVAGGDYTF
>TRBV9|TRBJ2-1
CASSITGTSGMGEQFF
>TRBV30|TRBJ1-1
CAWTQNSNTEAFF
>TRBV29-1|TRBJ2-1
CSVEPSGVSYNEQFF
>TRBV4-2|TRBJ2-1
CASSQESSGSGVVGQFF
>TRBV5-1|TRBJ2-1
CASSLGGLAGGYNEQFF
>TRBV6-6|TRBJ1-2
CASSSAGTGYGYTF
>TRBV11-3|TRBJ2-1
CASSLEGASYNEQFF
>TRBV30|TRBJ1-4
CAWSVIGGVFF